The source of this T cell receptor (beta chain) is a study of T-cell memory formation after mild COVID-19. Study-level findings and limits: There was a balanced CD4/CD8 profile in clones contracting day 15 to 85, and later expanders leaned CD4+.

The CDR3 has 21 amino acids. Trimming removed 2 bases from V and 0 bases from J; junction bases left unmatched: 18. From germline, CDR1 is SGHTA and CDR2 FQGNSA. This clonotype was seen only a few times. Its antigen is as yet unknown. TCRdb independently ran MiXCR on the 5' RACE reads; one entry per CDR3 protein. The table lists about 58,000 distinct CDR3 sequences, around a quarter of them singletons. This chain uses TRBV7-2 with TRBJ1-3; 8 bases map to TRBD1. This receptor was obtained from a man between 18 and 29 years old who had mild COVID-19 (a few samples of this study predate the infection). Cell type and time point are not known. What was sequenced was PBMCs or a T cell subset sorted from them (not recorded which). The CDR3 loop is CASSLWGPGQVLASSGNTIYF. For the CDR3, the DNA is TGTGCCAGCAGCTTATGGGGTCCGGGACAGGTCCTAGCGTCCTCTGGAAACACCATATATTTT.